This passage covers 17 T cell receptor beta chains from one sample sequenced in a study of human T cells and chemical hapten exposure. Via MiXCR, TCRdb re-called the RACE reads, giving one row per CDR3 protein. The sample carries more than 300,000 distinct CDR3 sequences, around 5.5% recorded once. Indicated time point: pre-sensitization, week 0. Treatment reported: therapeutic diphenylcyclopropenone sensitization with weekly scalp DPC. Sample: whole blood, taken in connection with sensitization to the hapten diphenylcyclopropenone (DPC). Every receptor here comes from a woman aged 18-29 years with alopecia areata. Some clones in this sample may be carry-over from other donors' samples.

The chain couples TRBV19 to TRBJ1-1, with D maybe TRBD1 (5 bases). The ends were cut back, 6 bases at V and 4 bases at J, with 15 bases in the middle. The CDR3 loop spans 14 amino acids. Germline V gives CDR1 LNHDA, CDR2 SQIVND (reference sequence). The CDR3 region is CASSPGARGTEAFF. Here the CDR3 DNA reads TGTGCCAGTAGCCCCGGGGCGCGGGGCACTGAAGCTTTCTTT.

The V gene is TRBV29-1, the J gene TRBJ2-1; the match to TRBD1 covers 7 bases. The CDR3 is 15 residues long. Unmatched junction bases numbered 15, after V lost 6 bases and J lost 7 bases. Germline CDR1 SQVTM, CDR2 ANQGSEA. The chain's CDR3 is CSVSQGTARGNEQFF. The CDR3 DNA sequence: TGCAGCGTGAGCCAAGGGACAGCGCGAGGGAATGAGCAGTTCTTC.

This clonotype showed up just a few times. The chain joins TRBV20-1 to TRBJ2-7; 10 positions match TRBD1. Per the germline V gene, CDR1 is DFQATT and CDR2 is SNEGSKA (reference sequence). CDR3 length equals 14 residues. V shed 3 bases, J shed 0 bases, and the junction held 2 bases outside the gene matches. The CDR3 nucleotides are TGCAGTGCTAGGGGGACAGGGGACTCCTACGAGCAGTACTTC. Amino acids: CSARGTGDSYEQYF.

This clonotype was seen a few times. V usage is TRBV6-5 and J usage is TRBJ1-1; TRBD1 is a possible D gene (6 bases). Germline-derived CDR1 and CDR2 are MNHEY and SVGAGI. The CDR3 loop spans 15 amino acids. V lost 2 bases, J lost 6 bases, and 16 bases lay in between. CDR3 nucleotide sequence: TGTGCCAGCAGTTACCTTAGGGCGGCAGGGGCTGAAGCTTTCTTT. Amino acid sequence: CASSYLRAAGAEAFF.

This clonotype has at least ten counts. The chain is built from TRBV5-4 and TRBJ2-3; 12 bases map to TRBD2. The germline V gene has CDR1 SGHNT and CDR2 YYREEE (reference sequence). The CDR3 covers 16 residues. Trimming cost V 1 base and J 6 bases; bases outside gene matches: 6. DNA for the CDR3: TGTGCCAGCAGCTTGAGGCTAGCGGGGGGGCCGGATACGCAGTATTTT. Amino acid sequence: CASSLRLAGGPDTQYF.

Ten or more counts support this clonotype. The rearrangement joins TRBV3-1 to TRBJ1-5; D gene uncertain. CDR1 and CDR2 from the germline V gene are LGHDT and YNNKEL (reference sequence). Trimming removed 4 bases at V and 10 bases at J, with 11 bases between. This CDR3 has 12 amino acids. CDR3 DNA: TGTGCCAGCAGCCTCATCGCGCTCCCCCAGCATTTT. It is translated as CASSLIALPQHF.

The CDR3 region is CASSILAGGPDTQYF. The CDR3 bases are TGTGCCAGCAGCATACTAGCGGGGGGGCCAGATACGCAGTATTTT. The chain links TRBV5-4 to TRBJ2-3; 13 positions match TRBD2. Per germline, CDR1 SGHNT and CDR2 YYREEE (reference sequence). The CDR3 runs 15 residues. With V trimmed by 4 bases and J by 4 bases, 3 bases remained unmatched.

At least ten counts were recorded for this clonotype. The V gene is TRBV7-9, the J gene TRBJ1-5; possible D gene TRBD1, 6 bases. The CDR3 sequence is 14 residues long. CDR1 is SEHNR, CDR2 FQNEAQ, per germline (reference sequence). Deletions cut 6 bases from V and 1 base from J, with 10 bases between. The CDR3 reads CASSFGQSNQPQHF. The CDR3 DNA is TGTGCCAGCAGTTTTGGACAGAGCAATCAGCCCCAGCATTTT.

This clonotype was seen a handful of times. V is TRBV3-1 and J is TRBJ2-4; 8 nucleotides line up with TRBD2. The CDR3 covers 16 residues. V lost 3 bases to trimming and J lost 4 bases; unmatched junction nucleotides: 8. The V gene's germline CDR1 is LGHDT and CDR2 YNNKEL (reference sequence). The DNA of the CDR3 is TGTGCCAGCAGCCAGAGGGGACTAGGGAGTAAAAACATTCAGTACTTC. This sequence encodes CASSQRGLGSKNIQYF.

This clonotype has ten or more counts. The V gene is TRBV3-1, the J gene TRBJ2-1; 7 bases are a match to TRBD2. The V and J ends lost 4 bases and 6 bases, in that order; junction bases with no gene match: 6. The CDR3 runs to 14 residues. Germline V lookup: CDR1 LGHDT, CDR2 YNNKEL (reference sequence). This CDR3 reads CASSRIGLVNEQFF. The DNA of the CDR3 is TGTGCCAGCAGCCGTATCGGACTAGTCAATGAGCAGTTCTTC.

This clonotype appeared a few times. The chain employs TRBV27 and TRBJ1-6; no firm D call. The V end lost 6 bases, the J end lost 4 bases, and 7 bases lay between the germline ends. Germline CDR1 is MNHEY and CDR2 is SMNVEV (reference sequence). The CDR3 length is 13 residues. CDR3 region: CASSRLYNSPLHF. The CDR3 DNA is TGTGCCAGCAGCCGACTTTATAATTCACCCCTCCACTTT.

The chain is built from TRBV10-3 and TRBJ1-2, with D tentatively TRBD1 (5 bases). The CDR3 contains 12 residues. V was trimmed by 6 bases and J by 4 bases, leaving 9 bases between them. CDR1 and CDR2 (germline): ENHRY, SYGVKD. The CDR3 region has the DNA TGTGCCATCAGGGGGCAGGGCTATGGCTACACCTTC. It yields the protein CAIRGQGYGYTF.

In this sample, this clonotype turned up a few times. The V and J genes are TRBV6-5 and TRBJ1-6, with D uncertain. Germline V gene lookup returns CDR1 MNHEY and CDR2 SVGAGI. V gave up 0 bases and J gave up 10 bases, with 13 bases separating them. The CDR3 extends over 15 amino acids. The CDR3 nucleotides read TGTGCCAGCAGTTACTCGGCCAGATCTAACTCACCCCTCCACTTT. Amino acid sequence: CASSYSARSNSPLHF.

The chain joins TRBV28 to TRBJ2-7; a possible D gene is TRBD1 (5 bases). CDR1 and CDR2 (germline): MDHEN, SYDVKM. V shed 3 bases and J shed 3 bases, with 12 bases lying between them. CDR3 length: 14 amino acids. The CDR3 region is CASSLRVRDYEQYF. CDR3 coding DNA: TGTGCCAGCAGTTTGAGAGTCAGGGACTACGAGCAGTACTTC.

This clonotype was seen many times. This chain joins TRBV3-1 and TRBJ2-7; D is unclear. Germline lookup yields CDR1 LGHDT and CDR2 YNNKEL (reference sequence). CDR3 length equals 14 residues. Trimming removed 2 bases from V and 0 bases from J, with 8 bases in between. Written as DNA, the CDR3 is TGTGCCAGCAGCCAACCCGCGAGCTCCTACGAGCAGTACTTC. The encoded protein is CASSQPASSYEQYF.

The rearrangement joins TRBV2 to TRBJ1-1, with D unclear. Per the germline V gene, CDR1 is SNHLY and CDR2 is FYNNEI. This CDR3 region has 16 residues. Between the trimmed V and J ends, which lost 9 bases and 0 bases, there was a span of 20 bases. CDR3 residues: CARNSGTDPMNTEAFF. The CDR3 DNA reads TGTGCCAGAAATTCTGGAACAGATCCTATGAACACTGAAGCTTTCTTT. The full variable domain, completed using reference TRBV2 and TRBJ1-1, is EPEVTQTPSHQVTQMGQEVILRCVPISNHLYFYWYRQILGQKVEFLVSFYNNEISEKSEIFDDQFSVERPDGSNFTLKIRSTKLEDSAMYFCARNSGTDPMNTEAFFGQGTRLTVV.

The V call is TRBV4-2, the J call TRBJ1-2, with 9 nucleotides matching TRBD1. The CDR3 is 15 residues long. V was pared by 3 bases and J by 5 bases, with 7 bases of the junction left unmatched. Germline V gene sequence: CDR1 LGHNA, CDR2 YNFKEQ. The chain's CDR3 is CASSQEQGARYGYTF. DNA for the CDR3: TGTGCCAGCAGCCAGGAACAGGGGGCTCGGTATGGCTACACCTTC.